This T cell receptor (beta chain) was sequenced in a study of control samples from healthy donors and cancer patients. Measured with immunoSEQ multiplex PCR; TCRdb has only the in-frame clones, and not every one. The table lists some 79,000 clones, about 90% of them singletons, with 3.5% to 4% in the top ten. Germline lookup yields CDR1 MGHRA and CDR2 YSYEKL. V lost 3 bases and J lost 7, with 16 bases in between. The CDR3 has 15 residues. The TCR was taken from a woman in her forties or fifties in good health. The V call is TRBV4-1, the J call TRBJ2-1; weak D call: TRBD1 (5 bases). The sample consisted of blood. CDR3 DNA: TGCGCCAGCAGCCAGTTGGGGCTTATTGTGAATGAGCAGTTCTTC. Protein: CASSQLGLIVNEQFF.